The T cell receptor (beta chain) under discussion was sequenced for a study of HIV-infected children after antiretroviral therapy interruption. Study-wide background: All children had CD4+ count above 500 and viral load below 50 copies/ml.

This clonotype was seen repeatedly, ten times or more. This sample's treatment: PENTA 11 planned treatment interruption arm or continuous ART arm. RNA-based 3' RACE libraries used unique molecular identifiers. TCRdb fed the 3' RACE reads into MiXCR, producing one record per CDR3 protein. This sample has about 86,000 distinct CDR3 sequences, with approximately 6.9% found just once. The CDR3 has 13 amino acids. Germline-derived CDR1 and CDR2 are LNHDA and SQIVND (reference sequence). V lost 2 bases and J lost 3, with 7 bases in between. The TCR was taken from a pool of human donors with HIV. The sample in question was CD45RA+ CD4+ T cells from PBMCs, pooled from several time points, obtained from a donor given antiretroviral therapy, either interrupted or continuous. The subset here: naive CD4+ CD45RA+ CD45RO- T cells. The chain has TRBV19 and TRBJ2-5; D remains unclear. The CDR3 region has the DNA TGTGCCAGTAGTATAATCCCTGAAGAGACCCAGTACTTC. Its protein is CASSIIPEETQYF.